The clone carrying this TCR beta chain was observed once. What it recognizes is unknown. TCRdb keeps only in-frame clones here, not all; method: immunoSEQ multiplex PCR. The sample lists around 140,000 clones, about 90% seen once, with about 4% in the top ten. These data belong to a study of T cell responses to AZD1222 COVID-19 vaccine. Whole-study results and caveats: Researchers took repertoire samples only after the peak T cell response had come. Among vaccine-associated CD4 TCRs, coverage spanned spike, with dominance at 160-218 and 743-854. White British ancestry dominated among donors, who included more females, and clonal diversity was possibly underestimated.

Second-dose intervals near 4 or 12 weeks were combined. This CDR3 contains 15 residues. V dropped 5 bases and J dropped 4 bases, with 14 bases sitting between them. Germline V gene lookup returns CDR1 LNHDA and CDR2 SQIVND (reference sequence). The sequence derives from an adult who received the AZD1222 COVID-19 vaccine. The chain links TRBV19 to TRBJ2-2; weak D call: TRBD1 (5 bases). Material: peripheral blood, obtained 28 days after the second AZD1222 dose. Here the CDR3 DNA reads TGTGCCAGTAGTCCTCAGGGATATGGCACCGGGGAGCTGTTTTTT. Protein product: CASSPQGYGTGELFF. The complete variable domain, with remaining parts taken from reference TRBV19 and TRBJ2-2, reads DGGITQSPKYLFRKEGQNVTLSCEQNLNHDAMYWYRQDPGQGLRLIYYSQIVNDFQKGDIAEGYSVSREKKESFPLTVTSAQKNPTAFYLCASSPQGYGTGELFFGEGSRLTVL.